The entry that follows covers one T cell receptor (beta chain) sequence. The sample originates from a study of CD8+ T cells in alopecia areata. Treatment indicated: oral pan-JAK inhibitor, 5-10 mg twice daily. Extracted RNA was reverse transcribed, and the resulting cDNA served as sequencing template. Method: immunoSEQ multiplex PCR; TCRdb's copy keeps in-frame clones and lacks some. This table has about 270,000 clones, roughly 63% appearing once. This CDR3 has 15 residues. Trimming cost V 5 bases and J 0 bases, with 12 bases left between them. CDR1 is SGHRS, CDR2 YFSETQ, per germline. The chain has TRBV5-1 and TRBJ2-1; D is unresolved. The input for sequencing was CD4+ T cells sorted from blood, taken at roughly week 53, from a patient treated with tofacitinib. This clonotype was sampled from a human donor with alopecia areata. For the CDR3, the DNA is TGCGCCAGCAGTCAGGACCCGAGCTCCTACAATGAGCAGTTCTTC. This gives the protein CASSQDPSSYNEQFF.